This T cell receptor beta chain was documented in a study of OX40 agonist ivuxolimab in advanced cancers. Across the study: Dose-escalation subjects each had hepatocellular carcinoma, melanoma, renal cell or head and neck cancer.

The CDR3 sequence is 15 residues long. Germline V gene data show CDR1 as LGHNA and CDR2 as YSLEER. Trimming removed 0 bases from V and 0 bases from J, with 7 bases in between. Produced via immunoSEQ multiplex PCR; TCRdb's table is partial and in-frame only. The table shows thousands of clones, with about four fifths occurring only once. The origin of this receptor is an adult with an advanced solid tumor such as melanoma, head and neck, liver or kidney cancer. Specimen: CD4+ or CD8+ T cells sorted from blood, collected in a trial of the OX40 agonist ivuxolimab. V usage is TRBV4-3 and J usage is TRBJ2-3; no definite D call. The CDR3 is CASSQEFRSTDTQYF. The CDR3 coding sequence is TGCGCCAGCAGCCAAGAGTTCAGAAGCACAGATACGCAGTATTTT.